The 18 T cell receptor beta chains below all came from one sample that was sequenced in a study of T cells in localized non-small cell lung cancer. Repertoires were generated with immunoSEQ multiplex PCR, while TCRdb's copy carries only in-frame clones and drops some. The sample records tens of thousands of clones, about 88% being singletons. Sequenced here: peripheral blood, sampled before any cancer treatment. The receptor source for this set is a female donor at least 60 years old with stage I lung adenocarcinoma.

This chain connects TRBV6-6 to TRBJ2-1; D is unclear. This CDR3 spans 11 amino acids. Germline V gene data show CDR1 as MNHNY and CDR2 as SVGAGI (reference sequence). V was trimmed by 7 bases and J by 3 bases, leaving 4 bases between them. The CDR3 region is CASTYYNEQFF. The CDR3 DNA is TGTGCCAGCACGTACTACAATGAGCAGTTCTTC.

V and J are TRBV2 and TRBJ2-5, with 9 bases that match TRBD2. J gave up 7 bases and V 3 bases, and 6 bases lay outside the gene matches. Germline assignment: CDR1 SNHLY and CDR2 FYNNEI. This CDR3 has 14 amino acids. CDR3 loop: CASSDRSGRSTQYF. CDR3 nucleotides: TGTGCCAGCAGTGATAGGAGCGGGAGGTCGACCCAGTACTTC.

Judged by abundance, this clone is medium-sized. The chain couples TRBV28 to TRBJ2-7; D ambiguous. V shed 7 bases and J shed 3 bases, with 10 bases lying between them. CDR1 and CDR2 (germline): MDHEN, SYDVKM. This CDR3 is built from 12 residues. The CDR3 nucleotides are TGTGCCAGCAATGATCCAAACTACGAGCAGTACTTC. Translating gives CASNDPNYEQYF.

The chain joins TRBV10-2 to TRBJ2-7; TRBD2 is a possible D gene (5 bases). The CDR3 is 12 amino acids. Germline V gene sequence: CDR1 WSHSY, CDR2 SAAADI. V gave up 8 bases and J gave up 4 bases, with 12 bases separating them. The CDR3 is CASLRAAYEQYF. The CDR3 DNA follows: TGCGCCAGCCTGAGGGCTGCTTACGAGCAGTACTTC.

The genes are TRBV11-1 and TRBJ1-4; unclear D gene. Per germline, CDR1 SGHAT and CDR2 FQDESV (reference sequence). V lost 6 bases to trimming and J lost 3 bases, with 14 bases between them. This CDR3 contains 15 residues. This CDR3 reads CASRQDGRPNEKLFF. The CDR3 DNA follows: TGTGCCAGCAGACAAGACGGACGGCCTAATGAAAAACTGTTTTTT.

This chain connects TRBV12-5 to TRBJ1-1, with D perhaps TRBD1 (6 bases). The V and J ends lost 3 bases and 0 bases respectively, with 8 bases between them. Germline V gene lookup returns CDR1 LGHNT and CDR2 FRNRAP. The CDR3 runs to 14 residues. The CDR3 region has the DNA TGTGCTAGTGGTTTAGGACAGATGAACACTGAAGCTTTCTTT. Protein product: CASGLGQMNTEAFF.

This chain joins TRBV7-2 and TRBJ2-5; weak D call: TRBD2 (5 bases). Germline V gene sequence: CDR1 SGHTA, CDR2 FQGNSA. Deletions cut 5 bases from V and 7 bases from J, with 8 bases between. The CDR3 contains 11 residues. In DNA, the CDR3 is TGTGCCAGCAGCCTAGAGGGGACCCAGTACTTC. It encodes CASSLEGTQYF.

The chain joins TRBV19 to TRBJ1-3; D is ambiguous. This CDR3 spans 13 amino acids. Trimming stripped 4 bases from V and 4 bases from J, with 8 bases between. The germline gives CDR1 LNHDA, CDR2 SQIVND (reference sequence). CDR3 loop: CASSTKSGNTIYF. CDR3 sequence (DNA): TGTGCCAGTAGTACCAAATCCGGAAACACCATATATTTT.

The chain has TRBV2 and TRBJ2-3; 7 nucleotides line up with TRBD1. This CDR3 is built from 15 residues. In germline, CDR1 is SNHLY, CDR2 FYNNEI. Unmatched junction bases numbered 9, after V lost 4 bases and J lost 5 bases. The CDR3 sequence: CASSGRGGRVDTQYF. CDR3 bases: TGTGCCAGCAGTGGAAGAGGGGGCAGAGTAGATACGCAGTATTTT.

The chain is built from TRBV29-1 and TRBJ1-2; D call uncertain. Trimming took off 4 bases at V and 4 bases at J, with 25 bases between the two ends. The germline V gene encodes CDR1 SQVTM and CDR2 ANQGSEA. The CDR3 contains 17 residues. Written as DNA, the CDR3 is TGCAGCGTTGGACGGGCAGGCGCCGGCCATCCCTTCTATGGCTACACCTTC. Residues: CSVGRAGAGHPFYGYTF.

The gene calls are TRBV28 and TRBJ1-2; a possible D gene is TRBD1 (5 bases). Trimming pared 3 bases from V and 7 bases from J, leaving 18 bases between. This CDR3 has 15 amino acids. Per germline, CDR1 MDHEN and CDR2 SYDVKM. The CDR3 sequence: CASSFFGGQRGGYTF. The CDR3 DNA reads as TGTGCCAGCAGTTTTTTCGGGGGTCAACGTGGTGGCTACACCTTC.

The chain has TRBV7-2 and TRBJ2-2; no firm D call. V lost 4 bases, J lost 7 bases, and 10 bases lay in between. CDR1 is SGHTA, CDR2 FQGNSA, per germline. This CDR3 comprises 13 residues. DNA of the CDR3: TGTGCCAGCAGCTCAGGACCCGACGGGGAGCTGTTTTTT. Amino acid sequence: CASSSGPDGELFF.

This chain links TRBV10-3 with TRBJ1-2; D might be TRBD1 (5 bases). Trimming took 2 bases from V and 6 from J, leaving 13 bases between them. This CDR3 has 14 residues. Germline CDR1 ENHRY, CDR2 SYGVKD. The CDR3 DNA is TGTGCCATCAGTGAGGGGACGGCCGGGAATGGCTACACCTTC. Protein: CAISEGTAGNGYTF.

V usage is TRBV6-1 and J usage is TRBJ1-3; no reliable D call. V was clipped by 4 bases and J by 0 bases, with 10 bases between them. The CDR3 extends over 15 amino acids. Per the germline V gene, CDR1 is MNHNS and CDR2 is SASEGT. The chain's CDR3 is CASSGGSGSGNTIYF. The DNA of the CDR3 is TGTGCCAGCAGTGGGGGTTCGGGCTCTGGAAACACCATATATTTT.

This clone appeared a few times. The chain carries TRBV2 and TRBJ2-5, with D perhaps being TRBD1 or TRBD2 (5 bases each). Germline CDR1 is SNHLY and CDR2 is FYNNEI. The CDR3 spans 15 residues. Trimming shortened V by 6 bases and J by 3 bases, and 17 bases separated the two germline ends. The chain's CDR3 is CASRRGTRAEETQYF. The CDR3 DNA is TGTGCCAGCAGGAGGGGCACTAGGGCCGAAGAGACCCAGTACTTC.

Only a few counts were recorded for this clone. The chain recombines TRBV7-6 with TRBJ2-7, with D possibly TRBD1 on 5 matching bases. CDR1 and CDR2 from the germline V gene are SGHVS and FNYEAQ. The V gene lost 5 bases and the J gene lost 3 bases, with 20 bases spanning the gap. The CDR3 covers 16 residues. In DNA, the CDR3 is TGTGCCAGCAGCCTTAGGGCCACAGGCTCTTACTACGAGCAGTACTTC. It translates to CASSLRATGSYYEQYF. Supplemented by reference TRBV7-6 and TRBJ2-7, the full variable domain reads GAGVSQSPRYKVTKRGQDVALRCDPISGHVSLYWYRQALGQGPEFLTYFNYEAQQDKSGLPNDRFSAERPEGSISTLTIQRTEQRDSAMYRCASSLRATGSYYEQYFGPGTRLTVT.

V gene TRBV6-1 combines with J gene TRBJ2-3; D ambiguous. The V gene lost 7 bases and the J gene lost 4 bases, with 18 bases spanning the gap. The germline V gene has CDR1 MNHNS and CDR2 SASEGT. This CDR3 is 15 amino acids long. The CDR3 reads CASTRVFQVPDTQYF. The CDR3, as DNA: TGTGCCAGCACTCGAGTCTTTCAGGTACCAGATACGCAGTATTTT.

The rearrangement links TRBV27 to TRBJ2-7; 7 nucleotides align to TRBD1. The CDR3 is made up of 15 amino acids. After removal of 5 bases from V and 0 bases from J, the junction contained 7 bases not matched to a gene. The V gene's germline CDR1 is MNHEY and CDR2 SMNVEV (reference sequence). This chain's CDR3 is CASSMSGGISYEQYF. CDR3 sequence (DNA): TGTGCCAGCAGTATGTCAGGGGGTATCTCCTACGAGCAGTACTTC.